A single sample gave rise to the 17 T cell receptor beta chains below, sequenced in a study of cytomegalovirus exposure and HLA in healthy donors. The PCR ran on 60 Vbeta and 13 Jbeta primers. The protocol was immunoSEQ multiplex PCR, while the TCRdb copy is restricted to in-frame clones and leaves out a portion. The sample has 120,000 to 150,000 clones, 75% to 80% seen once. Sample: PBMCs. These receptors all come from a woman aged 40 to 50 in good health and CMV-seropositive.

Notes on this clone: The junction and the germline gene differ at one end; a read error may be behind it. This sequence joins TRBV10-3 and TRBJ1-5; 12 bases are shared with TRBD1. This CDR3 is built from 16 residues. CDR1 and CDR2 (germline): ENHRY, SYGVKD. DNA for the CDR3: TGTGCCATCAGCCCCGGGGGGACAGGGGGCAACCAGCCCCAGCATTTT. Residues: CAISPGGTGGNQPQHF.

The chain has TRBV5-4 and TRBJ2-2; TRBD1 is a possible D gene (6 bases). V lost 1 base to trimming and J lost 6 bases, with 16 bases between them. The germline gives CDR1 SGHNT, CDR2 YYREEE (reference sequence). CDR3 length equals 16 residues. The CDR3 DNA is TGTGCCAGCAGCTTGTACCGTACAGGGTCGGCCGGGGAGCTGTTTTTT. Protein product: CASSLYRTGSAGELFF. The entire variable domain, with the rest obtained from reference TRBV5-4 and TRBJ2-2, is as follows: ETGVTQSPTHLIKTRGQQVTLRCSSQSGHNTVSWYQQALGQGPQFIFQYYREEENGRGNFPPRFSGLQFPNYSSELNVNALELDDSALYLCASSLYRTGSAGELFFGEGSRLTVL.

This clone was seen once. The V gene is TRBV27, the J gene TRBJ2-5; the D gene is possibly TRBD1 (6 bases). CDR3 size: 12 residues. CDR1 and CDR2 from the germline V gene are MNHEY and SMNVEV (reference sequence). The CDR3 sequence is CTLLVNDEGEYF. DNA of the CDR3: TGTACCCTATTAGTGAACGACGAGGGGGAGTACTTC.

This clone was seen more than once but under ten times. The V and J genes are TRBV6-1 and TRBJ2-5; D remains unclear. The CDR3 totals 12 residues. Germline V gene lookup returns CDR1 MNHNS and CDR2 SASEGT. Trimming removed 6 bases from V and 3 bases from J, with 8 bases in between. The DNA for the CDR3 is TGTGCCAGCAGCAGTAAAAAAGAGACCCAGTACTTC. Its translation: CASSSKKETQYF.

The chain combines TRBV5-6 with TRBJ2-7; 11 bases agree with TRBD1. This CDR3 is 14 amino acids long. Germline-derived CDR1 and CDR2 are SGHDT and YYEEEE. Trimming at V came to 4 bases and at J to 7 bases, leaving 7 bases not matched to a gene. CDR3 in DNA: TGTGCCAGCAGCCCGGGACAGGGGGTGAGGGAGCAGTACTTC. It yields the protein CASSPGQGVREQYF.

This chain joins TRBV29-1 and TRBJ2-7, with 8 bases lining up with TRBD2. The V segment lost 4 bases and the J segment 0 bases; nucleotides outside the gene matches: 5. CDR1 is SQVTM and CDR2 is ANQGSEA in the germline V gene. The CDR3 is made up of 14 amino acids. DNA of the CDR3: TGCAGCGTTGGCTCGGGAGGGGGCTCCTACGAGCAGTACTTC. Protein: CSVGSGGGSYEQYF.

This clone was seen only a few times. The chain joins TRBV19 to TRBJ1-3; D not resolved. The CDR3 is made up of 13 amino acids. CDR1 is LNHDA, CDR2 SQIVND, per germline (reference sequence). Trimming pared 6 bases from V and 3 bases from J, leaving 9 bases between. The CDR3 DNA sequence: TGTGCCAGTAGAGGCCGGGGTGGAAACACCATATATTTT. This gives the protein CASRGRGGNTIYF.

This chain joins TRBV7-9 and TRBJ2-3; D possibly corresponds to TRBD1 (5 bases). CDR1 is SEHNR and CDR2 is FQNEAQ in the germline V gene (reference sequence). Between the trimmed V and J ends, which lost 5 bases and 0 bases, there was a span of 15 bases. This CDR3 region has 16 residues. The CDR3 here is CASSGRVFSSTDTQYF. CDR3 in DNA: TGTGCCAGCAGCGGCAGGGTTTTTTCTAGCACAGATACGCAGTATTTT.

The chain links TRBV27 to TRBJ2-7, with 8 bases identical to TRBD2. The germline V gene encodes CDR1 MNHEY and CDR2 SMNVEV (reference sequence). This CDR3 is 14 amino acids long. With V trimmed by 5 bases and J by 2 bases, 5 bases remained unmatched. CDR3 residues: CASSPGLVAYEQYF. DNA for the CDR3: TGTGCCAGCAGTCCGGGACTAGTAGCCTACGAGCAGTACTTC.

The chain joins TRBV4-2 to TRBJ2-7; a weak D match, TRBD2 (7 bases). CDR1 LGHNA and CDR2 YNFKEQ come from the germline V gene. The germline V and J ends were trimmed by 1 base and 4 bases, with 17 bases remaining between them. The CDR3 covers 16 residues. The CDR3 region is CASSQGGGESAYEQYF. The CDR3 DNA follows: TGTGCCAGCAGCCAAGGGGGGGGCGAGAGCGCATACGAGCAGTACTTC.

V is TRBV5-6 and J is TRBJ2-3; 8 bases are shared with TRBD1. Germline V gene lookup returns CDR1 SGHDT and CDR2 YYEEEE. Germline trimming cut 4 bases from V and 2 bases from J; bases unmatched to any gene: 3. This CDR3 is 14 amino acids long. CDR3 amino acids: CASSPGQDTDTQYF. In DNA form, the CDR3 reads TGTGCCAGCAGCCCGGGACAGGACACAGATACGCAGTATTTT. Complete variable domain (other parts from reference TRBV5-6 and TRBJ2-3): DAGVTQSPTHLIKTRGQQVTLRCSPKSGHDTVSWYQQALGQGPQFIFQYYEEEERQRGNFPDRFSGHQFPNYSSELNVNALLLGDSALYLCASSPGQDTDTQYFGPGTRLTVL.

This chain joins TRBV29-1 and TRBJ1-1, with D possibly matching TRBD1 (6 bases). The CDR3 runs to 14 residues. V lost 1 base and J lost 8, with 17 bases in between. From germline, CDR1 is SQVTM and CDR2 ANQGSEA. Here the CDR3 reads CSVEGGLVGIEAFF. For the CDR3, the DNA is TGCAGCGTTGAAGGGGGGCTCGTGGGTATAGAAGCTTTCTTT.

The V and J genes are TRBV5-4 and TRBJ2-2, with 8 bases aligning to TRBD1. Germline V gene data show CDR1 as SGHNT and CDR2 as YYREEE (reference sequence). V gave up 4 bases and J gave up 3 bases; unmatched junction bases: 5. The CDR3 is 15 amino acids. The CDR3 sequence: CASSPTRGHTGELFF. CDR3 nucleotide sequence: TGTGCCAGCAGCCCGACCAGGGGGCACACCGGGGAGCTGTTTTTT.

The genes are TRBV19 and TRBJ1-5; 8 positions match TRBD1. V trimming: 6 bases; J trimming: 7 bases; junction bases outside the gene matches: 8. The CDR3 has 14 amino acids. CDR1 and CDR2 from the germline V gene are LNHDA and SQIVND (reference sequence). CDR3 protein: CASRVQGVDQPQHF. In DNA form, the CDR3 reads TGTGCCAGTAGGGTACAGGGGGTGGACCAGCCCCAGCATTTT.

The CDR3 loop reads CASSDLGQTNTEAFF. The CDR3 bases are TGTGCCAGCAGTGATTTAGGACAGACGAACACTGAAGCTTTCTTT. The chain links TRBV2 to TRBJ1-1; a weak D match, TRBD1 (6 bases). V lost 3 bases to trimming and J lost 1 base, with 12 bases between them. Germline V gene sequence: CDR1 SNHLY, CDR2 FYNNEI. The CDR3 is 15 residues long.

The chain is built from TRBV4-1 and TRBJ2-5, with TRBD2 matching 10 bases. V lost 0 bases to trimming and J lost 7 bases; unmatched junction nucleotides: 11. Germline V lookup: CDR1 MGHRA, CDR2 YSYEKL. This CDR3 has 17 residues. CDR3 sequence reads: CASSQDPASGGFGTQYF. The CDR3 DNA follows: TGCGCCAGCAGCCAAGATCCGGCTAGCGGGGGATTCGGGACCCAGTACTTC.

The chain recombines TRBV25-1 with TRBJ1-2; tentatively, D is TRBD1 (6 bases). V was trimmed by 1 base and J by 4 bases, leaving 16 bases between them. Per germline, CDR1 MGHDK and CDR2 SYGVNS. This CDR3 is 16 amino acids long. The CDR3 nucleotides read TGTGCCAGCAGTGAATTGTCTGGGGGCAAACCCTATGGCTACACCTTC. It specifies CASSELSGGKPYGYTF.